One and the same sample provided the 27 T cell receptor beta chains below, sequenced in a study of control samples from healthy donors and cancer patients. Profiled with immunoSEQ multiplex PCR; TCRdb holds only in-frame clones, not every one. The sample includes 84,000 or so clones, 90% to 95% of them seen just once. Sequences were obtained from blood. Receptor source: a man aged 30-40 years in good health.

This clone was seen once. The genes are TRBV25-1 and TRBJ2-5; tentative D call: TRBD2 (5 bases). Germline values: CDR1 MGHDK, CDR2 SYGVNS. The CDR3 loop spans 15 amino acids. The ends were cut back, 1 base at V and 9 bases at J, with 18 bases in the middle. CDR3: CASSELEAARGAQYF. The CDR3 DNA follows: TGTGCCAGCAGTGAATTGGAGGCGGCTCGTGGGGCCCAGTACTTC.

The chain combines TRBV28 with TRBJ1-4; possibly TRBD1 for D (6 bases). The CDR3 sequence is 15 residues long. Trimming shortened V by 4 bases and J by 2 bases, and 11 bases separated the two germline ends. Germline CDR1 MDHEN, CDR2 SYDVKM. The CDR3 DNA is TGTGCCAGCAGTTCCCGGACAGTCACTAATGAAAAACTGTTTTTT. Translating gives CASSSRTVTNEKLFF.

The CDR3 DNA follows: TGTGCCAGCAGTTTAATAGACTATAATTCACCCCTCCACTTT. As protein: CASSLIDYNSPLHF. V is TRBV28 and J is TRBJ1-6; D gene ambiguous. Germline values: CDR1 MDHEN, CDR2 SYDVKM. Trimming removed 2 bases from V and 3 bases from J, with 5 bases in between. This CDR3 is 14 amino acids long.

This chain connects TRBV5-4 to TRBJ2-7; D gene unclear. Germline V gives CDR1 SGHNT, CDR2 YYREEE (reference sequence). The V and J ends lost 0 bases and 2 bases respectively, with 6 bases between them. This CDR3 comprises 13 residues. CDR3 in DNA: TGTGCCAGCAGCTTGGACCCCACCTACGAGCAGTACTTC. Its translation: CASSLDPTYEQYF.

The chain combines TRBV10-3 with TRBJ1-1; the match to TRBD1 covers 9 bases. V shed 4 bases, J shed 8 bases, and the junction held 8 bases outside the gene matches. The length of the CDR3 is 14 residues. CDR1 and CDR2 from the germline V gene are ENHRY and SYGVKD. Written as DNA, the CDR3 is TGTGCCATCAGTGGTGGGACAGGGAGGGGGGAAGCTTTCTTT. Translation gives CAISGGTGRGEAFF.

DNA of the CDR3: TGTGCCAGCAGCAAGACGACTAGCGGAAACCAAGAGACCCAGTACTTC. Residues: CASSKTTSGNQETQYF. The chain has TRBV14 and TRBJ2-5; TRBD2 matches at 9 bases. Germline trimming cut 5 bases from V and 0 bases from J; bases unmatched to any gene: 7. The CDR3 consists of 16 residues. The germline CDR1 and CDR2 sequences are SGHDN and FVKESK.

The rearrangement uses TRBV2 and TRBJ1-4, with no clear D. The CDR3 totals 13 residues. The V and J ends lost 6 bases and 8 bases respectively, with 13 bases between them. Germline assignment: CDR1 SNHLY and CDR2 FYNNEI. CDR3 coding DNA: TGTGCCAGCAGACCCCCGGACCGAGAAAAACTGTTTTTT. Translating gives CASRPPDREKLFF.

The chain recombines TRBV3-1 (or the pseudogene TRBV3-2) with TRBJ2-7; D not certain. Trimming left V 0 bases short and J 0 bases short, with 12 bases between. The CDR3 extends over 16 amino acids. CDR1 LGHDT and CDR2 YNNKEL come from the germline V gene (reference sequence). The DNA of the CDR3 is TGTGCCAGCAGCCAAGATCTAGGGCAGGTCTCCTACGAGCAGTACTTC. It yields the protein CASSQDLGQVSYEQYF.

The gene calls are TRBV11-3 and TRBJ2-3, with D possibly being TRBD1 (6 bases). The CDR3 contains 12 residues. The germline CDR1 and CDR2 sequences are SGHNT and YENEEA. Trimming removed 5 bases at V and 8 bases at J, with 11 bases between. In DNA form, the CDR3 reads TGTGCCAGCAGCCAGGACAGCGGTACGCAGTATTTT. It codes for CASSQDSGTQYF.

The chain employs TRBV10-1 and TRBJ2-5; D call uncertain. CDR1 is WNHNN, CDR2 SYGVQD, per germline (reference sequence). This CDR3 has 12 amino acids. Trimming took off 2 bases at V and 5 bases at J, with 6 bases between the two ends. The CDR3 DNA follows: TGCGCCAGCAGTGAGGGTTCCGAGACCCAGTACTTC. This encodes CASSEGSETQYF.

This clone is a singleton in its sample. This chain joins TRBV30 and TRBJ2-1; 8 bases are a match to TRBD2. Per germline, CDR1 GTSNPN and CDR2 SVGIG (reference sequence). The CDR3 contains 15 residues. V shed 8 bases, J shed 9 bases, and the junction held 18 bases outside the gene matches. This chain's CDR3 is CAADSLGRASSEQFF. CDR3 sequence (DNA): TGTGCCGCAGACAGTCTCGGGAGGGCCTCGAGTGAGCAGTTCTTC.

This clone was picked up a small number of times. V and J are TRBV9 and TRBJ2-5; 8 bases match TRBD1. CDR1 is SGDLS and CDR2 is YYNGEE in the germline V gene. V lost 4 bases, J lost 5 bases, and 13 bases stayed unmatched. The CDR3 loop spans 16 amino acids. The CDR3 DNA sequence: TGTGCCAGCAGCATGGGACCTAGGACAGGGACGGAGACCCAGTACTTC. Amino acid sequence: CASSMGPRTGTETQYF.

The rearrangement joins TRBV12-3 or TRBV12-4 to TRBJ2-5, with D possibly TRBD2 on 5 matching bases. V was trimmed by 6 bases and J by 9 bases, leaving 14 bases between them. This CDR3 comprises 12 residues. The CDR3 reads CASSLGRAAQYF. DNA for the CDR3: TGTGCCAGCAGCCTCGGACGAGCGGCCCAGTACTTC.

V and J are TRBV3-1 (or the pseudogene TRBV3-2) and TRBJ1-3, with TRBD1 matching 8 bases. This CDR3 region has 12 residues. In germline, CDR1 is LGHDT, CDR2 YNNKEL (reference sequence). After removal of 2 bases from V and 14 bases from J, the junction contained 5 bases not matched to a gene. The CDR3 bases are TGTGCCAGCAGCCAATCGACAGGGGTTGTATATTTT. Translation: CASSQSTGVVYF.

This chain uses TRBV7-6 with TRBJ2-5; D uncertain. The CDR3 is made up of 13 amino acids. V was shortened by 2 bases and J by 2 bases, with 6 bases between the two germline ends. Germline loops: CDR1 SGHVS, CDR2 FNYEAQ. Here the CDR3 reads CASSLLPQETQYF. CDR3 DNA: TGTGCCAGCAGCTTACTACCGCAAGAGACCCAGTACTTC.

The chain employs TRBV11-2 and TRBJ2-3; no clear D. Trimming left V 1 base short and J 4 bases short, with 6 bases between. The CDR3 sequence is 13 residues long. Germline CDR1 reads SGHAT; CDR2 reads FQNNGV. CDR3 sequence: CASSLVGSDTQYF. CDR3 in DNA: TGTGCCAGCAGCTTAGTTGGATCAGATACGCAGTATTTT. Together with reference TRBV11-2 and TRBJ2-3, the CDR3 gives the full variable domain: EAGVAQSPRYKIIEKRQSVAFWCNPISGHATLYWYQQILGQGPKLLIQFQNNGVVDDSQLPKDRFSAERLKGVDSTLKIQPAKLEDSAVYLCASSLVGSDTQYFGPGTRLTVL.

V is TRBV7-9 and J is TRBJ1-2, with D possibly being TRBD1 (6 bases). CDR1 is SEHNR and CDR2 is FQNEAQ in the germline V gene (reference sequence). Trimming left V 6 bases short and J 2 bases short, with 10 bases between. This CDR3 has 13 amino acids. CDR3 in DNA: TGTGCCAGCAGTCCACAGGGAAACTATGGCTACACCTTC. It is translated as CASSPQGNYGYTF.

The rearrangement links TRBV3-1 (or the pseudogene TRBV3-2) to TRBJ2-2; D is uncertain. This CDR3 has 16 residues. The germline gives CDR1 LGHDT, CDR2 YNNKEL (reference sequence). V lost 1 base to trimming and J lost 1 base, with 10 bases between them. In DNA form, the CDR3 reads TGTGCCAGCAGCCAAGGCGGTCGGCAGAACACCGGGGAGCTGTTTTTT. This sequence encodes CASSQGGRQNTGELFF.

The count of this clone is one. The rearrangement uses TRBV5-1 and TRBJ2-1; 7 bases agree with TRBD1. Per the germline V gene, CDR1 is SGHRS and CDR2 is YFSETQ. The CDR3 extends over 16 amino acids. The V and J ends lost 8 bases and 2 bases, in that order; junction bases with no gene match: 13. The CDR3 loop reads CASRRSGTETYNEQFF. CDR3 nucleotide sequence: TGCGCCAGTCGACGTTCTGGGACAGAGACCTACAATGAGCAGTTCTTC.

This clone was counted once. This sequence joins TRBV6-5 and TRBJ2-7; 9 bases are shared with TRBD1. The germline V gene encodes CDR1 MNHEY and CDR2 SVGAGI. The CDR3 is 13 amino acids. V lost 6 bases, J lost 2 bases, and 2 bases stayed unmatched. The CDR3 region has the DNA TGTGCCAGCAGGGACAGGGGAACCTACGAGCAGTACTTC. This codes for CASRDRGTYEQYF.

The chain is built from TRBV5-6 and TRBJ1-2; D may be TRBD1 (5 bases). CDR3 length equals 15 residues. V gave up 6 bases and J gave up 2 bases, with 17 bases separating them. Germline V gene data show CDR1 as SGHDT and CDR2 as YYEEEE. The CDR3, as DNA: TGTGCCAGCAACTCCGGGACGCTGGGGAACTATGGCTACACCTTC. As protein: CASNSGTLGNYGYTF.

The genes are TRBV4-3 and TRBJ1-1; D may be TRBD1 (6 bases). Germline assignment: CDR1 LGHNA and CDR2 YSLEER. The germline V and J ends were trimmed by 3 bases and 7 bases, with 15 bases remaining between them. The CDR3 consists of 14 residues. The CDR3 DNA sequence: TGCGCCAGCAGCCACGACGGGGGCGGTAATGAAGCTTTCTTT. Its translation is CASSHDGGGNEAFF.

This sequence joins TRBV7-2 and TRBJ2-6; perhaps TRBD1 as D (7 bases). The V and J ends lost 5 bases and 1 base respectively, with 18 bases between them. Germline V gene data show CDR1 as SGHTA and CDR2 as FQGNSA. CDR3 length: 18 residues. CDR3 sequence (DNA): TGTGCCAGCAGCGGCAGGGGGGCCTCGGGTTCTGGGGCCAACGTCCTGACTTTC. It translates to CASSGRGASGSGANVLTF.

The gene calls are TRBV7-8 and TRBJ2-7; D unresolved. The CDR3 runs 13 residues. Germline CDR1 is SGHVS and CDR2 is FQNEAQ. With 2 bases removed from V and 4 bases from J, the gap between germline ends came to 9 bases. CDR3 loop: CASSLNAVYEQYF. The DNA for the CDR3 is TGTGCCAGCAGCTTAAATGCGGTATACGAGCAGTACTTC.

The genes are TRBV10-3 and TRBJ2-7, with D perhaps assigned TRBD1 or TRBD2 (5 bases each). CDR3 length equals 13 residues. Between the trimmed V and J ends, which lost 7 bases and 5 bases, there was a span of 15 bases. Germline CDR1 is ENHRY and CDR2 is SYGVKD. The CDR3 nucleotides are TGTGCCATCACCACCGGTAGGGACCACGAGCAGTACTTC. It is translated as CAITTGRDHEQYF.

The rearrangement joins TRBV4-1 to TRBJ2-3; a weak D match, TRBD1 (6 bases). Germline V gene sequence: CDR1 MGHRA, CDR2 YSYEKL. V shed 2 bases and J shed 2 bases, with 11 bases lying between them. The CDR3 has 15 amino acids. CDR3 loop: CASSQKQGITDTQYF. In DNA form, the CDR3 reads TGCGCCAGCAGCCAAAAGCAGGGGATCACAGATACGCAGTATTTT.

The chain joins TRBV20-1 to TRBJ1-1; D ambiguous. The V end lost 3 bases, the J end lost 3 bases, and 2 bases lay between the germline ends. This CDR3 region has 10 residues. Germline assignment: CDR1 DFQATT and CDR2 SNEGSKA (reference sequence). CDR3: CSARDTEAFF. DNA for the CDR3: TGCAGTGCTAGGGACACTGAAGCTTTCTTT.